This is a list of T cell receptor beta chains from one sample in a study of T cells in Graves' hyperthyroidism and ophthalmopathy. Via MiXCR, TCRdb re-called the multiplex PCR reads, giving one row per CDR3 protein. The sample lists hundreds of thousands of distinct CDR3 sequences; roughly 20% were seen once. The specimen sequenced was blood. The receptors stem from a woman between 50 and 59 years old with Graves' hyperthyroidism that later progressed to Graves' ophthalmopathy. Both conserved end residues are part of each CDR3. A D gene is named only where the DNA matches it firmly. Clone size is given for some rows only: seen once, a few or many times, or a class if the clone is expanded.

. 15 TRBJ1-3 . TRBV10-3 TGTGCCATCAGTGACGGGGCGAACTCTGGAAACACCATATATTTT CAISDGANSGNTIYF
many 14 TRBJ1-2 . TRBV7-8 TGTGCCAGCAGCTTAGGCGTACAGTTATATGGCTACACCTTC CASSLGVQLYGYTF
many 14 TRBJ1-2 . TRBV12-5 TGTGCTAGTGGTTTGGATCCGGGACGGAGTGGCTACACCTTC CASGLDPGRSGYTF
. 16 TRBJ1-2 . TRBV5-1 TGCGCCAGCAGCTTGTCCCGGGACAAACCTAACTATGGCTACACCTTC CASSLSRDKPNYGYTF
many 16 TRBJ1-2 TRBD1 TRBV10-3 TGTGCCATCAGTGAGTCGCCTCGGACAGGAGGCTATGGCTACACCTTC CAISESPRTGGYGYTF
. 13 TRBJ1-4 . TRBV12-3/TRBV12-4 TGTGCCAGCAGTAGAGGGGGGTTGGGGAAACTGTTTTTT CASSRGGLGKLFF
few 17 TRBJ2-6 . TRBV5-5 TGTGCCAGCAGCTTGGCACAGGGTCCCGCTGGGGCCAACGTCCTGACTTTC CASSLAQGPAGANVLTF
. 16 TRBJ1-4 . TRBV27 TGTGCCAGCAGTTTATCGACCCAGACCCCAGGGGAAAAACTGTTTTTT CASSLSTQTPGEKLFF
. 14 TRBJ2-7 . TRBV5-4 TGTGCCAGCAGCTTGGACCTATCTGGCTACGAGCAGTACTTC CASSLDLSGYEQYF
. 17 TRBJ1-6 . TRBV6-1 TGTGCCAGCAGGGTCCGCGGAACGAGCTCCTATAATTCACCCCTCCACTTT CASRVRGTSSYNSPLHF
few 15 TRBJ2-1 TRBD2 TRBV5-1 TGCGCCAGCAGGCCAGGGACTAGCGGGACCAATGAGCAGTTCTTC CASRPGTSGTNEQFF
many 15 TRBJ2-3 . TRBV11-2 TGTGCCAGCAGCCAAACAGGCAGGAACACAGATACGCAGTATTTT CASSQTGRNTDTQYF
many 12 TRBJ1-5 . TRBV12-3/TRBV12-4 TGTGCCAGCAGGCCAGGCAATCAGCCCCAGCATTTT CASRPGNQPQHF
. 15 TRBJ1-6 . TRBV7-2 TGTGCCAGCAGCTTAGGCCCAGGTCCTAATTCACCCCTCCACTTT CASSLGPGPNSPLHF
few 14 TRBJ2-3 . TRBV2 TGTGCCAGCAGCCCCGGACTGCCACAAGATACGCAGTATTTT CASSPGLPQDTQYF
few 14 TRBJ1-1 . TRBV5-6 TGTGCCAGCAGCTTTGGTACAGGGCCCACTGAAGCTTTCTTT CASSFGTGPTEAFF
many 14 TRBJ1-6 . TRBV11-2 TGTGCCAGCAGCTTTGGGCAGGGATACTCACCCCTCCACTTT CASSFGQGYSPLHF
. 12 TRBJ2-1 . TRBV20-1 TGCAGTACAGGGAGCTCCTACAATGAGCAGTTCTTC CSTGSSYNEQFF
many 16 TRBJ2-5 TRBD1 TRBV18 TGTGCCAGCTCACCACTCGACAGGGTGGCTGGAGAGACCCAGTACTTC CASSPLDRVAGETQYF